This note documents a single T cell receptor beta chain sequence. Measured with immunoSEQ multiplex PCR; TCRdb has only the in-frame clones, and not every one. Of under 300,000 clones in the sample, about nine tenths were seen once. Germline V gene sequence: CDR1 SGHRS, CDR2 YFSETQ. Trimming stripped 0 bases from V and 6 bases from J, with 11 bases between. CDR3 size: 14 residues. Participants, about 18 to 100 years old, spanned 24 US areas. Cohorts were assigned according to the clinical history that participants reported. This entry belongs to a study of blood T cell repertoires in COVID-19. Across the whole study: The samples span acute and convalescent COVID-19 from the United States, Italy and Spain. PBMCs, B-cell-depleted T cells, or T cells provided the cDNA or gDNA that made up the material.

The chain carries TRBV5-1 and TRBJ2-3; TRBD2 might be the D (6 bases). The sequencing sample was made of PBMCs or T cells enriched from blood (not recorded which). The TCR comes from a woman aged 30 to 39 with acute COVID-19. This CDR3 is CASSLGGAGDTQYF. CDR3 coding DNA: TGCGCCAGCAGCTTGGGCGGAGCGGGTGATACGCAGTATTTT.